A single sample is the source of the 13 T cell receptor beta chains below, sequenced in a study of yellow fever vaccine responses in identical twins. Each CDR3 protein gets one entry after TCRdb re-called the RT-PCR reads with MiXCR. The data hold about 1,800 distinct CDR3 sequences, with around nine tenths observed a single time. The input for sequencing was T cells from blood (PBMCs), unsorted or a sorted subset (not recorded which), taken before or after yellow fever vaccination (not recorded which). The receptors stem from a woman aged 18-29 years who received the yellow fever vaccine.

V usage is TRBV14 and J usage is TRBJ1-6; no reliable D call. Trimming took 2 bases from V and 7 from J, leaving 9 bases between them. CDR1 SGHDN and CDR2 FVKESK come from the germline V gene. This CDR3 comprises 14 residues. DNA of the CDR3: TGTGCCAGCAGCCAATCGGTTCGCAATTCACCCCTCCACTTT. Its protein is CASSQSVRNSPLHF.

The chain is built from TRBV11-1 and TRBJ2-3; D possibly corresponds to TRBD1 (6 bases). Trimming took off 4 bases at V and 6 bases at J, with 17 bases between the two ends. The germline CDR1 and CDR2 sequences are SGHAT and FQDESV (reference sequence). The CDR3 length is 15 residues. As DNA, the CDR3 is TGTGCCAGCAGCTCCAGAGTTCAGCAGGGGGATACGCAGTATTTT. Translating it yields CASSSRVQQGDTQYF.

The chain recombines TRBV10-1 with TRBJ1-1; D might be TRBD1 (6 bases). Per germline, CDR1 WNHNN and CDR2 SYGVQD (reference sequence). The CDR3 has 16 amino acids. V was shortened by 4 bases and J by 4 bases, with 19 bases between the two germline ends. In DNA form, the CDR3 reads TGCGCCAGCAGTGGAGTATTGGGGGCGCTTGGCACTGAAGCTTTCTTT. It specifies CASSGVLGALGTEAFF.

The rearrangement joins TRBV2 to TRBJ1-5; TRBD1 agrees at 9 bases. This CDR3 has 13 amino acids. Per germline, CDR1 SNHLY and CDR2 FYNNEI. J gave up 6 bases and V 8 bases, and 5 bases lay outside the gene matches. Here the CDR3 reads CASGTGSGQPQHF. The CDR3 region has the DNA TGTGCCAGCGGGACAGGGAGCGGTCAGCCCCAGCATTTT.

This chain joins TRBV12-3 or TRBV12-4 and TRBJ2-4; D possibly corresponds to TRBD2 (5 bases). The CDR3 runs 13 residues. V dropped 6 bases and J dropped 7 bases, with 13 bases sitting between them. This CDR3 is CASSLTSSNIQYF. As DNA, the CDR3 is TGTGCCAGCAGCTTAACTAGTTCGAACATTCAGTACTTC.

This chain links TRBV11-1 with TRBJ2-7; the match to TRBD2 covers 7 bases. The CDR3 consists of 12 residues. Trimming removed 1 base from V and 6 bases from J; junction bases left unmatched: 0. Germline V gene sequence: CDR1 SGHAT, CDR2 FQDESV (reference sequence). The CDR3 reads CASSLGEGEQYV. In DNA, the CDR3 is TGTGCCAGCAGCTTAGGGGAGGGCGAGCAGTACGTC.

The chain links TRBV4-1 to TRBJ1-2; perhaps TRBD1 as D (6 bases). Between the trimmed V and J ends, which lost 2 bases and 3 bases, there was a span of 10 bases. The CDR3 is 14 amino acids. Germline CDR1 is MGHRA and CDR2 is YSYEKL. In DNA, the CDR3 is TGCGCCAGCAGCCAACAGGGGACCGACTATGGCTACACCTTC. It encodes CASSQQGTDYGYTF.

This rearrangement joins TRBV20-1 to TRBJ2-3, with 13 bases fitting TRBD2. The trim removed 2 bases at V and 2 bases at J, leaving 10 bases unmatched. CDR3 length equals 18 residues. The germline V gene encodes CDR1 DFQATT and CDR2 SNEGSKA (reference sequence). The CDR3 nucleotides read TGCAGTGCTAGACCTTGGACTAGCGGGAGTGTTTCCACAGATACGCAGTATTTT. Protein product: CSARPWTSGSVSTDTQYF.

The V call is TRBV11-2, the J call TRBJ1-5; D remains ambiguous. V was shortened by 3 bases and J by 5 bases, with 8 bases between the two germline ends. Germline loops: CDR1 SGHAT, CDR2 FQNNGV. This CDR3 is 13 amino acids long. The CDR3 DNA reads as TGTGCCAGCAGCTTGACACAGTATCAGCCCCAGCATTTT. Translated, it gives CASSLTQYQPQHF.

The chain is built from TRBV6-1 and TRBJ1-1, with no clear D. V was cut by 7 bases and J by 1 base, with 19 bases left in between. The CDR3 loop spans 16 amino acids. The V gene's germline CDR1 is MNHNS and CDR2 SASEGT. In nucleotides, the CDR3 is TGTGCCAGCACCCGACATGTGGCGGGCGCGAACACTGAAGCTTTCTTT. Its translation: CASTRHVAGANTEAFF.

This clonotype was seen more than once but under ten times. The chain joins TRBV29-1 to TRBJ2-7; no clear D. Trimming cost V 4 bases and J 2 bases, with 9 bases left between them. Germline loops: CDR1 SQVTM, CDR2 ANQGSEA. This CDR3 region has 12 residues. CDR3 in DNA: TGCAGCGTTGGGAGCGAGACCTACGAGCAGTACTTC. Translating gives CSVGSETYEQYF.

V is TRBV11-1 and J is TRBJ2-1; a weak D match, TRBD2 (6 bases). Germline lookup yields CDR1 SGHAT and CDR2 FQDESV (reference sequence). The V gene lost 1 base and the J gene lost 9 bases, with 16 bases spanning the gap. This CDR3 comprises 15 residues. CDR3 protein: CASSLVLEGRREQFF. The CDR3 DNA reads TGTGCCAGCAGCTTAGTCCTGGAGGGTCGGCGTGAGCAGTTCTTC.

The chain has TRBV10-1 and TRBJ2-2; 8 positions agree with TRBD2. Trimming at V came to 4 bases and at J to 6 bases, leaving 10 bases not matched to a gene. The CDR3 covers 16 residues. Germline V lookup: CDR1 WNHNN, CDR2 SYGVQD (reference sequence). The CDR3 DNA follows: TGCGCCAGCAGTGGGGGTAGCGGGATGGCGGCCGGGGAGCTGTTTTTT. Residues: CASSGGSGMAAGELFF.